This T cell receptor beta chain was recovered during a study of blood T cell repertoires in COVID-19. Sequencing was performed with immunoSEQ multiplex PCR; in TCRdb, only in-frame clones are kept and a portion is missing. The repertoire holds about 34,000 clones, with roughly 77% as singletons. Looked up from germline, CDR1 is GTSNPN and CDR2 is SVGIG (reference sequence). The CDR3 sequence is 14 residues long. Trimming pared 3 bases from V and 4 bases from J, leaving 13 bases between. This clone was detected once. This TCR came from a man of 80 years or more with active or convalescent COVID-19. The V call is TRBV30, the J call TRBJ1-3; D ambiguous. The source material was peripheral blood. CDR3 amino acids: CAWSQPPRGNTIYF. The CDR3 nucleotides read TGTGCCTGGAGCCAACCCCCCAGGGGAAACACCATATATTTT.